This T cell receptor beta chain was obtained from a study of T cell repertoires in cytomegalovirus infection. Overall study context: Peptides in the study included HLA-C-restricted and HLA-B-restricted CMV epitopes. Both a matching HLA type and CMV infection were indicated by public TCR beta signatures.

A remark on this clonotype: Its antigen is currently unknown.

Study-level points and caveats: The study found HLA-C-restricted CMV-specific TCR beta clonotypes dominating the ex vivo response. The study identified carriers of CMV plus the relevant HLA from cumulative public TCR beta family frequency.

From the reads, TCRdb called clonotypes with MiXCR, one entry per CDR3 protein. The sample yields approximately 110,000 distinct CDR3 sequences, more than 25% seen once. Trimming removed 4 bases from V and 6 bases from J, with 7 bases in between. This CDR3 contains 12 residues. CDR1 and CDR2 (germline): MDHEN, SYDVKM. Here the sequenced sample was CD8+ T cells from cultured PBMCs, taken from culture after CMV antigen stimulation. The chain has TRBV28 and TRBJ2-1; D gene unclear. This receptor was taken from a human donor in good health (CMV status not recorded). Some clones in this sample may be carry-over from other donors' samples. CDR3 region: CASSWVGNEQFF. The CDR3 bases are TGTGCCAGCAGTTGGGTCGGCAATGAGCAGTTCTTC.